These 12 T cell receptor beta chains were all obtained from the same sample, sequenced in a study of shared clonotypes between healthy human individuals. Profiling relied on immunoSEQ multiplex PCR, and the TCRdb table lists in-frame clones only, not all of them. Among a few hundred thousand clones listed, around three quarters were seen once. Sequenced: PBMCs. These receptors were obtained from a woman aged 40 to 49 in good health. Some clones in this sample may be carry-over from other donors' samples.

The chain joins TRBV7-2 to TRBJ1-4, with D unresolved. This CDR3 is 14 amino acids long. V lost 4 bases, J lost 0 bases, and 6 bases lay in between. In germline, CDR1 is SGHTA, CDR2 FQGNSA. The CDR3 sequence: CASSSFTTNEKLFF. The CDR3 DNA is TGTGCCAGCAGCTCCTTCACAACTAATGAAAAACTGTTTTTT. Supplemented by reference TRBV7-2 and TRBJ1-4, the full variable domain reads GAGVSQSPSNKVTEKGKDVELRCDPISGHTALYWYRQSLGQGLEFLIYFQGNSAPDKSGLPSDRFSAERTGGSVSTLTIQRTQQEDSAVYLCASSSFTTNEKLFFGSGTQLSVL.

The J gene is TRBJ1-4, the V gene TRBV28; D uncertain. V was clipped by 6 bases and J by 1 base, with 27 bases between them. The CDR3 is 20 amino acids. Germline V gene lookup returns CDR1 MDHEN and CDR2 SYDVKM. CDR3 DNA: TGTGCCAGCAGCACTATCATGGGTGGCGGGCCGCCGGGAACTAATGAAAAACTGTTTTTT. As protein: CASSTIMGGGPPGTNEKLFF. The whole variable domain, remainder taken from reference TRBV28 and TRBJ1-4, is DVKVTQSSRYLVKRTGEKVFLECVQDMDHENMFWYRQDPGLGLRLIYFSYDVKMKEKGDIPEGYSVSREKKERFSLILESASTNQTSMYLCASSTIMGGGPPGTNEKLFFGSGTQLSVL.

Notes on this clone: Other nucleotide sequences in the sample specify the same CDR3. This chain joins TRBV28 and TRBJ2-1, with TRBD2 matching 7 bases. The trim removed 3 bases at V and 2 bases at J, leaving 4 bases unmatched. Germline values: CDR1 MDHEN, CDR2 SYDVKM. CDR3 length: 15 residues. The CDR3 DNA follows: TGTGCCAGCAGTTTCCCGGGACTAACCTACAATGAGCAGTTCTTC. Translating it yields CASSFPGLTYNEQFF.

This clone was observed a single time. The CDR3 coding sequence is TGCGCCAGCAGCTTGGCCGCGGAATACAATGAGCAGTTCTTC. It codes for CASSLAAEYNEQFF. The chain is built from TRBV5-1 and TRBJ2-1, with D uncertain. V lost 0 bases to trimming and J lost 4 bases, with 8 bases between them. The germline CDR1 and CDR2 sequences are SGHRS and YFSETQ. This CDR3 comprises 14 residues.

The V call is TRBV7-3, the J call TRBJ2-1; no clear D gene. The length of the CDR3 is 14 residues. Trimming pared 5 bases from V and 6 bases from J, leaving 14 bases between. Per the germline V gene, CDR1 is SGHTA and CDR2 is FQGTGA. Written as DNA, the CDR3 is TGTGCCAGCAGCGTACAGCCCTCGTCCAATGAGCAGTTCTTC. This sequence encodes CASSVQPSSNEQFF.

The rearrangement joins TRBV7-9 to TRBJ2-1; D gene unclear. There are 14 residues in the CDR3. The V gene's germline CDR1 is SEHNR and CDR2 FQNEAQ (reference sequence). The V gene lost 3 bases and the J gene lost 8 bases, with 14 bases spanning the gap. The CDR3 bases are TGTGCCAGCAGCTTCTCGGTAGATTTCGATGAGCAGTTCTTC. Its translation: CASSFSVDFDEQFF.

As concerns this clone: Germline is not matched at one junction end, which may reflect a read error. The chain carries TRBV7-6 and TRBJ1-2; TRBD1 is a possible D gene (6 bases). This CDR3 comprises 15 residues. Germline V CDR1 and CDR2: SGHVS, FNYEAQ. The chain's CDR3 is CASGFGGQGNYGYTF. Here the CDR3 DNA reads TGTGCCAGCGGCTTCGGAGGGCAGGGGAACTATGGCTACACCTTC.

V gene TRBV7-8 combines with J gene TRBJ2-5; no reliable D call. Per the germline V gene, CDR1 is SGHVS and CDR2 is FQNEAQ. This CDR3 comprises 14 residues. Trimming shortened V by 3 bases and J by 4 bases, and 12 bases separated the two germline ends. CDR3 nucleotides: TGTGCCAGCAGCTTCCGCAGTCAACGAGAGACCCAGTACTTC. It codes for CASSFRSQRETQYF.

The chain combines TRBV28 with TRBJ2-3; no clear D gene. The CDR3 is made up of 14 amino acids. Trimming removed 2 bases from V and 9 bases from J, with 15 bases in between. The germline V gene has CDR1 MDHEN and CDR2 SYDVKM. CDR3 DNA sequence: TGTGCCAGCAGTTTAGTGGGCGGCAGACGAACGCAGTATTTT. Its protein product is CASSLVGGRRTQYF.

The table lists this clone with a count of one. The V call is TRBV7-2, the J call TRBJ1-4, with TRBD1 as a possible D gene (5 bases). The germline V gene encodes CDR1 SGHTA and CDR2 FQGNSA. The CDR3 spans 15 residues. Trimming stripped 1 base from V and 6 bases from J, with 12 bases between. The CDR3, as DNA: TGTGCCAGCAGCTTAGATGGGGGTTCGGATGAAAAACTGTTTTTT. Encoded protein: CASSLDGGSDEKLFF.

This chain uses TRBV7-8 with TRBJ1-2, with D hard to call. Trimming shortened V by 0 bases and J by 0 bases, and 5 bases separated the two germline ends. This CDR3 contains 14 residues. Germline V gene lookup returns CDR1 SGHVS and CDR2 FQNEAQ. DNA of the CDR3: TGTGCCAGCAGCTTAGCCGTGGCTAACTATGGCTACACCTTC. Protein product: CASSLAVANYGYTF.

The chain links TRBV11-2 to TRBJ2-7; D might be TRBD1 or TRBD2, each matching 5 bases. Per germline, CDR1 SGHAT and CDR2 FQNNGV. Trimming left V 5 bases short and J 1 base short, with 12 bases between. This CDR3 is built from 14 residues. The CDR3 region is CASSLGTGSYEQYF. The CDR3 bases are TGTGCCAGCAGCCTGGGGACCGGTTCCTACGAGCAGTACTTC.